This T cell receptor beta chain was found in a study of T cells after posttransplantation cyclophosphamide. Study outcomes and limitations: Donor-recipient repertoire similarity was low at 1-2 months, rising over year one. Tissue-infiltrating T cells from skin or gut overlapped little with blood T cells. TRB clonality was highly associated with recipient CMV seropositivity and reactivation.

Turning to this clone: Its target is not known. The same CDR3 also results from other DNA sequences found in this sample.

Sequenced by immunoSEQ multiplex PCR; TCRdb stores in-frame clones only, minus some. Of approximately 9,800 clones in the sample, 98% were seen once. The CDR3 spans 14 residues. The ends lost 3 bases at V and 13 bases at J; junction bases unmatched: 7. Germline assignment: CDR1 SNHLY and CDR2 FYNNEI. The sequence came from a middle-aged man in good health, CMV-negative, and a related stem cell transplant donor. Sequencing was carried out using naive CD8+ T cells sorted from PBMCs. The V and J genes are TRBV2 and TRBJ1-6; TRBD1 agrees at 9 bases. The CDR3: CASSEGQGGSPLHF. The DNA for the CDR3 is TGTGCCAGCAGTGAGGGACAGGGCGGATCCCCCCTCCACTTT.